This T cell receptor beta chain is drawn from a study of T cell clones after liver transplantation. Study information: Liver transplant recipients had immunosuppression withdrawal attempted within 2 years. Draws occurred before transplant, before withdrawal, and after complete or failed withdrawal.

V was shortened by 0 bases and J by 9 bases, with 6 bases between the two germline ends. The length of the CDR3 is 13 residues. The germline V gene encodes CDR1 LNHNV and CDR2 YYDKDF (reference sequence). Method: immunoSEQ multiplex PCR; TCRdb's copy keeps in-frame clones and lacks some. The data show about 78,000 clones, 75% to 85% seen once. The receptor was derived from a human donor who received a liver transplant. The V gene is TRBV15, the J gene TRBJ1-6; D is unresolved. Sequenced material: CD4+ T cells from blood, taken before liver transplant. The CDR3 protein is CATSRDRGSPLHF. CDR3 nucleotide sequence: TGTGCCACCAGCAGAGATCGGGGTTCACCCCTCCACTTT.